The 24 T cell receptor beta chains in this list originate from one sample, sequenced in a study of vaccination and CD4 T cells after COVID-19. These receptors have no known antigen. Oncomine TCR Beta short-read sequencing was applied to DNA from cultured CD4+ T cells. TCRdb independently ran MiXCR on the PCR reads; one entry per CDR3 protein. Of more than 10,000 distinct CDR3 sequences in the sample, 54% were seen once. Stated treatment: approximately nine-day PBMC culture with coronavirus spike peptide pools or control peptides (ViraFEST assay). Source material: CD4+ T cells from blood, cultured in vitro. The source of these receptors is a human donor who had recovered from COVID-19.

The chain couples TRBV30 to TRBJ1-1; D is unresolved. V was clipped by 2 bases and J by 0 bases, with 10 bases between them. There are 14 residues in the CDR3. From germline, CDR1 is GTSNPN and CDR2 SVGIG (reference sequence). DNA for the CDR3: TGTGCCTGGAGTAAGACAAACATGAACACTGAAGCTTTCTTT. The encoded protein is CAWSKTNMNTEAFF.

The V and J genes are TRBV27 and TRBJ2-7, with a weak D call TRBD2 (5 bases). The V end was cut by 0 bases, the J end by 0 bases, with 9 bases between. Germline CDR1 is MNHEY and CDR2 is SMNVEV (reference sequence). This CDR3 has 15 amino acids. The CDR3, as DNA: TGTGCCAGCAGTTTATCTCTGGGGAGCTCCTACGAGCAGTACTTC. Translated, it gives CASSLSLGSSYEQYF.

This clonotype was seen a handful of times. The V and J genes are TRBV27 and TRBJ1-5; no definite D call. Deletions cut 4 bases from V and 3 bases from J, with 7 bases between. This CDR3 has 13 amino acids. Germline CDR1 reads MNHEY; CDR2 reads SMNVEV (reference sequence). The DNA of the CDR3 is TGTGCCAGCAGTTGGCAGTACAATCAGCCCCAGCATTTT. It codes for CASSWQYNQPQHF.

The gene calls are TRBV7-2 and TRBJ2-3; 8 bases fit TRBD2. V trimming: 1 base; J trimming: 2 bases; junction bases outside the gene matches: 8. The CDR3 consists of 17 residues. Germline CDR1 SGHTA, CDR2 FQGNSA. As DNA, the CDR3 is TGTGCCAGCAGCTTAGGGGTGGGGCGGGGGGCCACAGATACGCAGTATTTT. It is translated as CASSLGVGRGATDTQYF.

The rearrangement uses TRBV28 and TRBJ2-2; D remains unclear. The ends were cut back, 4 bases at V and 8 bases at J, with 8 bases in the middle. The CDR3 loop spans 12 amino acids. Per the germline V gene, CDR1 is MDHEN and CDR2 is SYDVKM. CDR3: CASSYSGGELFF. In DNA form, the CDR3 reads TGTGCCAGCAGTTATTCCGGTGGGGAGCTGTTTTTT.

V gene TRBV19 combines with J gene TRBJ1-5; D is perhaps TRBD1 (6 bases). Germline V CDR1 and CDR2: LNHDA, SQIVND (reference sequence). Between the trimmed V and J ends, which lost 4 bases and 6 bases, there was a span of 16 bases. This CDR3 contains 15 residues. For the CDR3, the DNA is TGTGCCAGTAGTAGTAGGGTGGGGGCAAGTCAGCCCCAGCATTTT. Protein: CASSSRVGASQPQHF.

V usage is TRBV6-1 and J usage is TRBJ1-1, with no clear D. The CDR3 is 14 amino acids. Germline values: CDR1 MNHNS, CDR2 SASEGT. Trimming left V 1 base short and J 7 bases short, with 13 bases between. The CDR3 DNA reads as TGTGCCAGCAGTGAAGGTTTTTCCCTTGTTGAAGCTTTCTTT. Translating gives CASSEGFSLVEAFF.

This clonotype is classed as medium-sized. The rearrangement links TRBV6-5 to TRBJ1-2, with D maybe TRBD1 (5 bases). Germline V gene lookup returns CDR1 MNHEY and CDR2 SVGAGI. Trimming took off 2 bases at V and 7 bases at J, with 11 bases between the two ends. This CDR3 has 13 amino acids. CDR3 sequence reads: CASSYGQGGGYTF. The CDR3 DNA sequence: TGTGCCAGCAGTTACGGGCAGGGAGGTGGCTACACCTTC.

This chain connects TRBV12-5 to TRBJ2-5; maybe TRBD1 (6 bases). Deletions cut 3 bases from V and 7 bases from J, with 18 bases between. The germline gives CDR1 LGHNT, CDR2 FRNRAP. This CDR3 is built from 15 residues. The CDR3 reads CASGLRTAKMGTQYF. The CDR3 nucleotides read TGTGCTAGTGGTTTACGGACAGCTAAAATGGGGACCCAGTACTTC.

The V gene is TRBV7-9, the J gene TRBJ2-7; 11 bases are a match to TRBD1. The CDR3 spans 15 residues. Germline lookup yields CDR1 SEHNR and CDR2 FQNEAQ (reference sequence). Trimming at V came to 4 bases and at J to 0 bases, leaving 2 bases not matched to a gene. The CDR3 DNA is TGTGCCAGCAGCTCCGGACAGGGGGCCTCCTACGAGCAGTACTTC. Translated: CASSSGQGASYEQYF.

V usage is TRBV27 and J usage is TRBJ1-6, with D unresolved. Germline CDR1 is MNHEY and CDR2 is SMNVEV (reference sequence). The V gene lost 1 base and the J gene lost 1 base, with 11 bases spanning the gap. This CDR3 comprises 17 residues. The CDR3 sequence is CASSLLWDSSYNSPLHF. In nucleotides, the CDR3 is TGTGCCAGCAGTTTATTATGGGATAGTTCCTATAATTCACCCCTCCACTTT.

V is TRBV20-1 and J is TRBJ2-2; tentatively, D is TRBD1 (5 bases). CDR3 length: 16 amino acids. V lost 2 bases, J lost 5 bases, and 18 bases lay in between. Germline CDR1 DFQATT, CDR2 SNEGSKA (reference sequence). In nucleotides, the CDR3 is TGCAGTGCTAGACCACGCCGGACATCTACTACCGGGGAGCTGTTTTTT. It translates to CSARPRRTSTTGELFF.

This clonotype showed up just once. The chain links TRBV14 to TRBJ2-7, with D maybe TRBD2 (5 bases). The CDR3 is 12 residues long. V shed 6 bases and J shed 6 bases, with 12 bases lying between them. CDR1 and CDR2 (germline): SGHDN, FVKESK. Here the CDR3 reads CASSLEDTEQYF. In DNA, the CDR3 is TGTGCCAGCAGTTTGGAGGATACCGAGCAGTACTTC.

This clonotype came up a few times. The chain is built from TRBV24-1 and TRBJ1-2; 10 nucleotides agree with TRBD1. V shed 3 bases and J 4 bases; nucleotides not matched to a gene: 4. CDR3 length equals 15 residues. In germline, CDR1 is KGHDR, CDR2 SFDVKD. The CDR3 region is CATSDGGQGGYGYTF. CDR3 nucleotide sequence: TGTGCCACCAGTGATGGCGGACAGGGGGGCTATGGCTACACCTTC.

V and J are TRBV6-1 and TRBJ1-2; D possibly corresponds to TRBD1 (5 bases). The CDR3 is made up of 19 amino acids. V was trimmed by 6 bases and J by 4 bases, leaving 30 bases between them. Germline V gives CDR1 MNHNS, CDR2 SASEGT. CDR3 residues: CASRDGQGRIRAVGYGYTF. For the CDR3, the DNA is TGTGCCAGCAGAGACGGGCAGGGTCGAATCCGCGCGGTGGGCTATGGCTACACCTTC.

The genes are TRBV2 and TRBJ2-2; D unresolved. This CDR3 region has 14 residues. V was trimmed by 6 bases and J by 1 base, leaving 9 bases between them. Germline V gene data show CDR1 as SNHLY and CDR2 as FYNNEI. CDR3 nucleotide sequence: TGTGCCAGCAGCCAGAGTCTGAACACCGGGGAGCTGTTTTTT. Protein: CASSQSLNTGELFF.

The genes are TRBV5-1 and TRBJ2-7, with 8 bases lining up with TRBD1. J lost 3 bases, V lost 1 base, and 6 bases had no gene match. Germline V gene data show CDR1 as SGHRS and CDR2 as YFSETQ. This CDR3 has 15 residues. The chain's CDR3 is CASSLFSGGNYEQYF. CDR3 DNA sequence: TGCGCCAGCAGCTTGTTTTCAGGGGGCAACTACGAGCAGTACTTC.

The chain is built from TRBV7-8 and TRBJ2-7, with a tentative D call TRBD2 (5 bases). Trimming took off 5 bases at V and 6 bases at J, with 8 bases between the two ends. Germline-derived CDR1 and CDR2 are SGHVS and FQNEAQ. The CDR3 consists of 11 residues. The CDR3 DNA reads TGTGCCAGCAGCACCCGGGGCGAGCAGTACTTC. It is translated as CASSTRGEQYF.

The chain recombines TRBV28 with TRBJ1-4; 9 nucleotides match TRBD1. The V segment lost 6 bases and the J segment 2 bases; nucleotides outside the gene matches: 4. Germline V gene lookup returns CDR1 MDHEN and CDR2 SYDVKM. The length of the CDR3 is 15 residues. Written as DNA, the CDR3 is TGTGCCAGCAGGCCTACAGGGGGCACTAATGAAAAACTGTTTTTT. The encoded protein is CASRPTGGTNEKLFF.

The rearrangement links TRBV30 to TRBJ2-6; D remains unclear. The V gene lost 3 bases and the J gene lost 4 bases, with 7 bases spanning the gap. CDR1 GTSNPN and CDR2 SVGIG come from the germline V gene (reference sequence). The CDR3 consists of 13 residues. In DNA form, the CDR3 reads TGTGCCTGGAGGTTCAAAGGGGCCAACGTCCTGACTTTC. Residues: CAWRFKGANVLTF.

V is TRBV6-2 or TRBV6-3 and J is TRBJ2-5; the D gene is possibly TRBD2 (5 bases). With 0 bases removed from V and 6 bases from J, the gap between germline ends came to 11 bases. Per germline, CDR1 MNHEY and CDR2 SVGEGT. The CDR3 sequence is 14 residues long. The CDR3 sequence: CASSYSSGYQTQYF. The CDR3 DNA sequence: TGTGCCAGCAGTTACTCCTCGGGGTACCAGACCCAGTACTTC.

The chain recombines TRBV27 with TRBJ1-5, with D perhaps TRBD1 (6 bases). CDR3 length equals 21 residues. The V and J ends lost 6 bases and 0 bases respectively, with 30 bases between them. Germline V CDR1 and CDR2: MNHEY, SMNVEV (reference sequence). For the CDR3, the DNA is TGTGCCAGCAGACACATAACCCCAGTGGGACACTTCATATATAGCAATCAGCCCCAGCATTTT. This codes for CASRHITPVGHFIYSNQPQHF.

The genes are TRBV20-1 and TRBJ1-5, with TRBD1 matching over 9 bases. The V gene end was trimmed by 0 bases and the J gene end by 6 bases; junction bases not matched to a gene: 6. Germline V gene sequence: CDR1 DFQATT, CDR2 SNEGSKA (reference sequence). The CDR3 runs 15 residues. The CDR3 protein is CSARERTGVVQPQHF. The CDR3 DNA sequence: TGCAGTGCTAGAGAGAGGACAGGGGTCGTTCAGCCCCAGCATTTT.

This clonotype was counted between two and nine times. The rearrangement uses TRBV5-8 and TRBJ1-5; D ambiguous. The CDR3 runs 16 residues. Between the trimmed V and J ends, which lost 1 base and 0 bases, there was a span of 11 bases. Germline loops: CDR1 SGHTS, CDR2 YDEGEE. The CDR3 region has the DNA TGTGCCAGCAGCTTGTACGGACCCGATAGCAATCAGCCCCAGCATTTT. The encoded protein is CASSLYGPDSNQPQHF.